This T cell receptor (beta chain) comes out of a study of PD-1 blockade in classical Hodgkin lymphoma. Study-wide results and limits: Newly diagnosed patients had diversity similar to the baseline diversity of complete responders.

Profiling relied on immunoSEQ multiplex PCR, and the TCRdb table lists in-frame clones only, not all of them. Among roughly 81,000 clones listed, over 90% were seen once. V dropped 7 bases and J dropped 13 bases, with 11 bases sitting between them. Germline assignment: CDR1 LNHDA and CDR2 SQIVND (reference sequence). The CDR3 sequence is 11 residues long. This clone was found once. Its antigen is currently unknown. With no exception, relapse followed autologous stem cell transplantation in all patients, and brentuximab vedotin exposure varied. The sample was peripheral blood mononuclear cells (PBMCs), taken before the second cycle of nivolumab. The sequence derives from a human donor with classical Hodgkin lymphoma. This sequence joins TRBV19 and TRBJ2-6; D is uncertain. Here the CDR3 reads CASIGQGVLTF. The CDR3, as DNA: TGTGCCAGTATAGGTCAAGGAGTCCTGACTTTC.